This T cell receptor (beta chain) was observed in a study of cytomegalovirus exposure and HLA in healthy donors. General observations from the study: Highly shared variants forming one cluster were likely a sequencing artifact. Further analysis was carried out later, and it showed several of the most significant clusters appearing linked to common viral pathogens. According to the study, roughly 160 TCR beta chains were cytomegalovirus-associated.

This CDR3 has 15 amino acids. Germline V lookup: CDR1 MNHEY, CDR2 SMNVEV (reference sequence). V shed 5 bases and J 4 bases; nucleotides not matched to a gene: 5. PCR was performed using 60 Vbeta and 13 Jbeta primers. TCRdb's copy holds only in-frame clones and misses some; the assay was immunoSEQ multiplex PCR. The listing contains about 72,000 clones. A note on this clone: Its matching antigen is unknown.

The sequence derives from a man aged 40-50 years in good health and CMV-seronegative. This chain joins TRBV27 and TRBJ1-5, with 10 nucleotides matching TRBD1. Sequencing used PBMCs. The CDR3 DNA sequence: TGTGCCAGCAGTCCGGGACAGGGGTCAAATCAGCCCCAGCATTTT. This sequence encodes CASSPGQGSNQPQHF.